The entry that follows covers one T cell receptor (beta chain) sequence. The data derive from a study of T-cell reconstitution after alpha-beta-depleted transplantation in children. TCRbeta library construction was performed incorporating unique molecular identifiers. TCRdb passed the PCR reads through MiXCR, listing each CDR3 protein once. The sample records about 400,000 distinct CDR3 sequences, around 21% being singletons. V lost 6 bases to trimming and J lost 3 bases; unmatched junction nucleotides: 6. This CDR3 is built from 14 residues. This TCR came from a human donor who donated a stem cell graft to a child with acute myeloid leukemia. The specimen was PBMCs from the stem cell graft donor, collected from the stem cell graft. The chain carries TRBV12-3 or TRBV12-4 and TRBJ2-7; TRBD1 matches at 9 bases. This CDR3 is CASRAGQGIYEQYF. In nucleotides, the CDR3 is TGTGCCAGCAGAGCGGGACAGGGTATCTACGAGCAGTACTTC.